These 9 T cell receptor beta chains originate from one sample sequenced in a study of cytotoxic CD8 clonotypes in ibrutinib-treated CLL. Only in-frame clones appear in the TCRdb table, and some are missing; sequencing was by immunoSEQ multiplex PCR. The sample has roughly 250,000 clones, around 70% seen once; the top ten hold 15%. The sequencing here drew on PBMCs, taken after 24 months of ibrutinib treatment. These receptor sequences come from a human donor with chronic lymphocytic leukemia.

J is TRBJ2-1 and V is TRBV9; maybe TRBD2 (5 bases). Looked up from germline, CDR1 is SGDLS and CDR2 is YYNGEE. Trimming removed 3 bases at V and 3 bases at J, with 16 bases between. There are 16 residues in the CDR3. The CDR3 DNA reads TGTGCCAGCAGCGGAGATGGGAGCGGCTTCTACAATGAGCAGTTCTTC. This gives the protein CASSGDGSGFYNEQFF.

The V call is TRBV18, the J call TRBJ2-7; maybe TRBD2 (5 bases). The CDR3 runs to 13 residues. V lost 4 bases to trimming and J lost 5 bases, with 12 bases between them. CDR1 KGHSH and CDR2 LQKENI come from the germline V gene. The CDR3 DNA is TGTGCCAGCTCACAGGGAGAAGCGCACGAGCAGTACTTC. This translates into CASSQGEAHEQYF.

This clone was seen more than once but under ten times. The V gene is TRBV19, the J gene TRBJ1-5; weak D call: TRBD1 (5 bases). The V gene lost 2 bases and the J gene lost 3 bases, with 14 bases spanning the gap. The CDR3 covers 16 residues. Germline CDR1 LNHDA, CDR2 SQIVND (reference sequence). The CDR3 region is CASSIWADKFNQPQHF. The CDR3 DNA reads TGTGCCAGTAGTATATGGGCGGACAAGTTCAATCAGCCCCAGCATTTT.

For the CDR3, the DNA is TGCAGCGTTGGAGGGGGCCTCTCCTACGAGCAGTACTTC. It translates to CSVGGGLSYEQYF. The rearrangement links TRBV29-1 to TRBJ2-7, with 7 bases identical to TRBD1. CDR1 is SQVTM and CDR2 is ANQGSEA in the germline V gene. V dropped 4 bases and J dropped 0; count of bases not matched to a gene: 3. This CDR3 contains 13 residues.

For the CDR3, the DNA is TGTGCCAGCAGCGTTTGGGGACTAGCGGGAGAGGATACGCAGTATTTT. Amino acids: CASSVWGLAGEDTQYF. The chain is built from TRBV9 and TRBJ2-3; TRBD2 aligns across 14 bases. The CDR3 loop spans 16 amino acids. Germline V gene lookup returns CDR1 SGDLS and CDR2 YYNGEE. J gave up 6 bases and V 2 bases, and 5 bases lay outside the gene matches.

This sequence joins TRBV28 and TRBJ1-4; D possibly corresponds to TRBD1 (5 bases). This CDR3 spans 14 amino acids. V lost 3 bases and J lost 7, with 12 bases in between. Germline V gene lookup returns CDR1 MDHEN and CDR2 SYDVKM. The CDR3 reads CASSFRAGIEKLFF. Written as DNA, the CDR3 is TGTGCCAGCAGTTTCAGGGCCGGGATTGAAAAACTGTTTTTT.

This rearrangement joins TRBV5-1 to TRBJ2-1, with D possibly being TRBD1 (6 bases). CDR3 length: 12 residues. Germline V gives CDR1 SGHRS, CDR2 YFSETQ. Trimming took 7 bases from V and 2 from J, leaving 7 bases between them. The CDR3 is CASGDTYNEQFF. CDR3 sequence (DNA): TGCGCCAGCGGGGACACCTACAATGAGCAGTTCTTC.

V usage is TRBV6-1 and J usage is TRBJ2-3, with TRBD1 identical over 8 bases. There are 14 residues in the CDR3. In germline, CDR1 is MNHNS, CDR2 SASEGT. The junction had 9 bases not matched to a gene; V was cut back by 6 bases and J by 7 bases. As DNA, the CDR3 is TGTGCCAGCAGGTCGGGACAGGTTCACTATACGCAGTATTTT. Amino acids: CASRSGQVHYTQYF.

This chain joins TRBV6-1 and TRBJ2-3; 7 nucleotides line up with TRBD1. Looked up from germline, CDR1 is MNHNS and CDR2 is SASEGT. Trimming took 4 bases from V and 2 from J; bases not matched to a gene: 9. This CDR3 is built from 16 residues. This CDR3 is CASSGKNRGFTDTQYF. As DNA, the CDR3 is TGTGCCAGCAGTGGGAAAAACAGGGGTTTCACAGATACGCAGTATTTT.